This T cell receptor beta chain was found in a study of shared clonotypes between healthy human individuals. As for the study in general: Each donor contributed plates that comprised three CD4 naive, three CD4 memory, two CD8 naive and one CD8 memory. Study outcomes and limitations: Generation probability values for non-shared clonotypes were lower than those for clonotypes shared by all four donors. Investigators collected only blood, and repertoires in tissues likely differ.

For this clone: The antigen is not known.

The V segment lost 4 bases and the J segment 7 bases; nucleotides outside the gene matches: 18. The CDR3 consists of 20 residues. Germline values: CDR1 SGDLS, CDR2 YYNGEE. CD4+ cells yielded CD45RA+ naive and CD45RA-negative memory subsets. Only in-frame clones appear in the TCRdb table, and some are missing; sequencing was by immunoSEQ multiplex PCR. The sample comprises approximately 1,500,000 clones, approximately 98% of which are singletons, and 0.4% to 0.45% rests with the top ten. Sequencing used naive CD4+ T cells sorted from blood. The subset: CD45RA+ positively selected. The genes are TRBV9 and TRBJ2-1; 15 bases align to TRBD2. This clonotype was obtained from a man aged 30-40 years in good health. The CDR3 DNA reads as TGTGCCAGCAGCCTCTTCTCCGGACTAGCGGGAGGGCATCTGGGAAATGAGCAGTTCTTC. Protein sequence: CASSLFSGLAGGHLGNEQFF.